This TCR beta chain was found in a study of cytomegalovirus exposure and HLA in healthy donors. The primer mix had 60 Vbeta and 13 Jbeta primers. Method: immunoSEQ multiplex PCR; TCRdb's copy keeps in-frame clones and lacks some. The table shows around 160,000 clones, with about four fifths occurring only once. Findings and limits, study-wide: Within a later analysis, the majority of CMV-associated TCR beta chains appeared HLA-restricted.

In the case of this clone: Its antigen is unknown.

The sequence came from a male donor in good health and CMV-seropositive. Sequencing input: PBMCs.

CDR3 bases: TGTGCCAGCAGCCCGGAGGGACTAGCGGAGACAGATACGCAGTATTTT. This gives the protein CASSPEGLAETDTQYF. The chain is built from TRBV5-4 and TRBJ2-3, with TRBD2 identical over 11 bases. CDR1 SGHNT and CDR2 YYREEE come from the germline V gene (reference sequence). J was trimmed by 3 bases and V by 4 bases; bases with no gene match: 7. The CDR3 runs 16 residues.